This is a list of T cell receptor beta chains from one sample in a study of T cell repertoires in cytomegalovirus infection. TCRdb re-called the reads through MiXCR, storing one row per CDR3 protein. This table has some 800,000 distinct CDR3 sequences, about 31% appearing once. These receptors have no identified antigens. The material sequenced was cultured CD8+ T cells from PBMCs, taken from culture after CMV antigen stimulation. These receptors all come from a human donor in good health (CMV status not recorded). Some clones in this sample may be carry-over from other donors' samples. CDR3s include the opening cysteine and the closing phenylalanine or tryptophan. D genes are given only for firm matches. Rows give clone size only sometimes, using once, few, many, or a class for an expanded clone.

J gene	V gene	D gene	clone size	CDR3 protein	CDR3 DNA
TRBJ2-5	TRBV10-3	.	.	CAISAVVGRHRGPQETQYF	TGTGCCATCAGTGCGGTGGTGGGCAGGCACCGGGGGCCGCAAGAGACCCAGTACTTC
TRBJ2-2	TRBV15	.	.	CATSRERDPGPTGELFF	TGTGCCACCAGCAGAGAAAGGGATCCGGGGCCCACCGGGGAGCTGTTTTTT
TRBJ1-6	TRBV7-2	TRBD1	.	CASIRTGGLYNSPLHF	TGTGCCAGCATCCGGACAGGGGGTCTCTATAATTCACCCCTCCACTTT
TRBJ1-4	TRBV7-9	.	.	CASSLKQFNEKLFF	TGTGCCAGCAGCTTAAAACAGTTTAATGAAAAACTGTTTTTT
TRBJ2-7	TRBV7-2	.	many	CASSLDSSPFYEQYF	TGTGCCAGCAGCTTAGACTCCAGTCCGTTTTACGAGCAGTACTTC
TRBJ2-2	TRBV6-5	.	.	CASSYGRNAGELFF	TGTGCCAGCAGTTACGGAAGGAATGCCGGGGAGCTGTTTTTT
TRBJ2-5	TRBV7-2	TRBD1	many	CASSQGQGIQETQYF	TGTGCCAGCAGCCAAGGACAGGGGATTCAAGAGACCCAGTACTTC
TRBJ2-1	TRBV6-5	.	many	CASSYSKEVNEQFF	TGTGCCAGCAGTTACTCGAAGGAGGTCAATGAGCAGTTCTTC
TRBJ1-5	TRBV7-8	TRBD1	.	CASSFGTGAYSNQPQHF	TGTGCCAGCAGCTTCGGGACAGGGGCCTATAGCAATCAGCCCCAGCATTTT
TRBJ1-2	TRBV29-1	.	.	CSVPTATADGYTF	TGCAGCGTTCCTACCGCTACCGCAGATGGCTACACCTTC
TRBJ2-4	TRBV3-1	TRBD2	.	CASSHEGRGGPQNIQYF	TGTGCCAGCAGCCATGAGGGGCGGGGGGGCCCCCAAAACATTCAGTACTTC
TRBJ2-7	TRBV5-6	.	few	CASSFDVNLYEQYF	TGTGCCAGCAGCTTTGATGTGAATCTATACGAGCAGTACTTC